This T cell receptor beta chain was recovered during a study of cytotoxic CD8 clonotypes in ibrutinib-treated CLL. General study points: Clonality correlated strongly with circulating CD8+ T cells and exceeded age-matched healthy donors at baseline.

Concerning this clone: As yet, its antigen is unknown.

Profiled with immunoSEQ multiplex PCR; TCRdb holds only in-frame clones, not every one. The top ten hold roughly 6.7% of the sample, which has approximately 340,000 clones, roughly 71% seen once. This CDR3 spans 17 amino acids. After removal of 3 bases from V and 2 bases from J, the junction contained 10 bases not matched to a gene. Germline CDR1 reads SGHRS; CDR2 reads YFSETQ. The rearrangement links TRBV5-1 to TRBJ2-5; TRBD2 aligns across 10 bases. This receptor was taken from a human donor with chronic lymphocytic leukemia. The input for sequencing was PBMCs, taken after 36 months of ibrutinib treatment. The CDR3 is CASSSGLAVLMQETQYF. CDR3 bases: TGCGCCAGCAGCTCAGGACTAGCGGTTTTAATGCAAGAGACCCAGTACTTC. The complete variable domain, with remaining parts taken from reference TRBV5-1 and TRBJ2-5, reads KAGVTQTPRYLIKTRGQQVTLSCSPISGHRSVSWYQQTPGQGLQFLFEYFSETQRNKGNFPGRFSGRQFSNSRSEMNVSTLELGDSALYLCASSSGLAVLMQETQYFGPGTRLLVL.